The 29 T cell receptor beta chains below were found in one sample sequenced in a study of regulatory T cells in long-lasting Graves disease. Construction of TCR beta libraries relied on iRepertoire HTBI primers and on Arm-PCR targeting CDR3 regions. TCRdb independently ran MiXCR on the multiplex PCR reads; one entry per CDR3 protein. The data hold under 800,000 distinct CDR3 sequences, with roughly 15% observed a single time. Time point specified: newly diagnosed GD, antithyroid drugs for less than 3 months. PBMC RNA served as the TCR library source. These data were likewise used in another study, on T cells in Graves' hyperthyroidism and ophthalmopathy.

This specimen was peripheral blood mononuclear cells (PBMCs), taken at new diagnosis, from a patient treated with antithyroid drugs. These receptor sequences come from a woman in her thirties with Graves disease.

This clonotype was counted at least ten times. The rearrangement uses TRBV20-1 and TRBJ2-2; possible D gene TRBD2, 6 bases. Germline CDR1 and CDR2: DFQATT and SNEGSKA (reference sequence). V lost 6 bases, J lost 5 bases, and 19 bases lay in between. This CDR3 has 15 amino acids. The CDR3 sequence is CSADLSGLGTGELFF. CDR3 bases: TGCAGTGCCGACCTTAGCGGTTTGGGAACCGGGGAGCTGTTTTTT.

This clonotype was seen a handful of times. The junction and the germline gene differ at one end; a read error may be behind it. The V and J genes are TRBV7-7 and TRBJ2-5; no clear D gene. This CDR3 has 13 residues. In germline, CDR1 is SSHAT, CDR2 FNYEAQ (reference sequence). CDR3 sequence reads: CASSAVAGETQYF. The CDR3 DNA is TGTGCTAGCAGCGCCGTAGCCGGAGAGACCCAGTACTTC.

This clonotype occurred many times. This chain joins TRBV28 and TRBJ1-2; 7 bases are shared with TRBD1. CDR3 length: 14 amino acids. V gave up 5 bases and J gave up 4 bases; unmatched junction bases: 7. The germline CDR1 and CDR2 sequences are MDHEN and SYDVKM. The CDR3 region is CASSRTGFTYGYTF. Written as DNA, the CDR3 is TGTGCCAGCAGTAGGACAGGCTTCACCTATGGCTACACCTTC.

The sample holds many counts of this clonotype. The V gene is TRBV20-1, the J gene TRBJ2-7, with 9 bases fitting TRBD2. The V segment lost 0 bases and the J segment 0 bases; nucleotides outside the gene matches: 15. CDR3 size: 19 residues. Germline values: CDR1 DFQATT, CDR2 SNEGSKA (reference sequence). For the CDR3, the DNA is TGCAGTGCTAGAGATCCCGGACTAGCGCAGGGCCTAAGCTCCTACGAGCAGTACTTC. This encodes CSARDPGLAQGLSSYEQYF.

This clonotype was seen only a few times. The chain couples TRBV10-3 to TRBJ1-4; D is unclear. This CDR3 comprises 13 residues. V dropped 4 bases and J dropped 5 bases, with 8 bases sitting between them. Germline V gene data show CDR1 as ENHRY and CDR2 as SYGVKD. The CDR3 DNA follows: TGTGCCATCAGTGGGGCGAACAATGAAAAACTGTTTTTT. It translates to CAISGANNEKLFF.

About this clonotype itself: A single base is all that separates this from a far larger clone, so a read error is likely. CDR3 bases: TGTGCCAGCAGCCCGCGGACTAGCGGAACAACTCCACACAATGAGCAGTTCTTC. Amino acid sequence: CASSPRTSGTTPHNEQFF. J is TRBJ2-1 and V is TRBV7-9; 10 nucleotides match TRBD2. The J segment lost 5 bases and the V segment lost 5 bases, leaving 15 bases of the junction unmatched. The CDR3 totals 18 residues. Germline CDR1 and CDR2: SEHNR and FQNEAQ (reference sequence).

As for this clonotype: It may be a read error: a sequence one base away is much more abundant. The rearrangement links TRBV28 to TRBJ2-7; the match to TRBD1 covers 8 bases. Germline V CDR1 and CDR2: MDHEN, SYDVKM. CDR3 length: 15 amino acids. J lost 3 bases, V lost 4 bases, and 8 bases had no gene match. In nucleotides, the CDR3 is TGTGCCAGCAGTTCGTCCGGGACAGGTCACTACGAGCAGTACTTC. Amino acid sequence: CASSSSGTGHYEQYF.

This chain connects TRBV27 to TRBJ1-2; 12 nucleotides match TRBD1. CDR1 and CDR2 (germline): MNHEY, SMNVEV (reference sequence). The CDR3 sequence is 17 residues long. J lost 5 bases, V lost 3 bases, and 10 bases had no gene match. CDR3 nucleotides: TGTGCCAGCAGTTTTGTGATAGCGGGACAGGGGGCTTATGGCTACACCTTC. Translating gives CASSFVIAGQGAYGYTF.

In its sample, this clonotype was seen a few times. The chain employs TRBV2 and TRBJ2-3; D is unresolved. Trimming shortened V by 0 bases and J by 2 bases, and 9 bases separated the two germline ends. Germline CDR1 SNHLY, CDR2 FYNNEI. This CDR3 spans 15 amino acids. The CDR3 region is CASSEARTFTDTQYF. The CDR3 bases are TGTGCCAGCAGTGAAGCGAGGACCTTCACAGATACGCAGTATTTT.

This clonotype came up many times. The gene calls are TRBV6-2 or TRBV6-3 and TRBJ1-2; TRBD1 might be the D (5 bases). Per the germline V gene, CDR1 is MNHEY and CDR2 is SVGEGT. The CDR3 sequence is 13 residues long. Trimming cost V 5 bases and J 3 bases, with 10 bases left between them. CDR3 sequence (DNA): TGTGCCAGCAGTCCGGGGACGTACTATGGCTACACCTTC. Amino acids: CASSPGTYYGYTF.

This clonotype has ten or more counts. The chain has TRBV28 and TRBJ1-4; D ambiguous. The CDR3 consists of 14 residues. V was clipped by 3 bases and J by 7 bases, with 12 bases between them. Germline V gene sequence: CDR1 MDHEN, CDR2 SYDVKM. CDR3 in DNA: TGTGCCAGCAGTTTCAGTGGGCGAGGTGAAAAACTGTTTTTT. It translates to CASSFSGRGEKLFF.

The V call is TRBV27, the J call TRBJ2-7; 10 bases agree with TRBD1. V dropped 5 bases and J dropped 6; count of bases not matched to a gene: 13. Germline V CDR1 and CDR2: MNHEY, SMNVEV (reference sequence). The CDR3 contains 16 residues. The CDR3, as DNA: TGTGCCAGCAGTCAGACCGGGACAGGGGCCTGGGGCGAGCAGTACTTC. Protein: CASSQTGTGAWGEQYF.

This clonotype was seen a handful of times. The V gene is TRBV19, the J gene TRBJ1-5; TRBD1 agrees at 7 bases. This CDR3 has 14 residues. CDR1 is LNHDA, CDR2 SQIVND, per germline (reference sequence). V lost 5 bases and J lost 6; bases outside the gene matches: 7. The CDR3 protein is CASSVDRVPQPQHF. Here the CDR3 DNA reads TGTGCCAGTAGTGTTGACAGGGTACCTCAGCCCCAGCATTTT.

The chain couples TRBV28 to TRBJ1-4; D is perhaps TRBD1 (5 bases). The CDR3 loop spans 18 amino acids. From germline, CDR1 is MDHEN and CDR2 SYDVKM. V lost 6 bases, J lost 3 bases, and 23 bases lay in between. DNA of the CDR3: TGTGCCAGCAGCTTGGAAAGGGGCGCGTGGAGGTCTAATGAAAAACTGTTTTTT. Its protein is CASSLERGAWRSNEKLFF.

This clonotype was detected many times. The V gene is TRBV30, the J gene TRBJ1-2, with D perhaps matching TRBD1 (6 bases). This CDR3 spans 15 amino acids. V was cut by 1 base and J by 0 bases, with 12 bases left in between. Germline V lookup: CDR1 GTSNPN, CDR2 SVGIG (reference sequence). The CDR3 here is CAWSAGALANYGYTF. The CDR3 region has the DNA TGTGCCTGGAGTGCGGGGGCCCTAGCTAACTATGGCTACACCTTC.

This clonotype was detected many times. This chain's CDR3 is CSVEDWWLDSTDTQYF. CDR3 sequence (DNA): TGCAGCGTTGAAGATTGGTGGCTCGATAGCACAGATACGCAGTATTTT. The chain employs TRBV29-1 and TRBJ2-3; D gene unclear. The V gene lost 0 bases and the J gene lost 0 bases, with 13 bases spanning the gap. Germline V lookup: CDR1 SQVTM, CDR2 ANQGSEA. The CDR3 extends over 16 amino acids.

V gene TRBV6-1 combines with J gene TRBJ1-3; D might be TRBD1 (5 bases). From germline, CDR1 is MNHNS and CDR2 SASEGT. CDR3 length: 16 amino acids. V was clipped by 2 bases and J by 2 bases, with 13 bases between them. CDR3 residues: CASSESPAGAGNTIYF. Here the CDR3 DNA reads TGTGCCAGCAGTGAATCTCCCGCGGGGGCTGGAAACACCATATATTTT.

A word on this clonotype: A much larger clonotype is one base distant, so this may be a read error. The J gene is TRBJ2-1, the V gene TRBV2, with TRBD2 matching 7 bases. The CDR3 length is 13 residues. Germline CDR1 and CDR2: SNHLY and FYNNEI. V dropped 8 bases and J dropped 6; count of bases not matched to a gene: 7. The CDR3 DNA reads TGTGCCAGCGGGGGGGGAGCTGTCAATGAGCAGTTCTTC. Its translation: CASGGGAVNEQFF.

V usage is TRBV3-1 and J usage is TRBJ2-7; perhaps TRBD1 as D (5 bases). This CDR3 comprises 15 residues. From germline, CDR1 is LGHDT and CDR2 YNNKEL (reference sequence). The V end was cut by 0 bases, the J end by 3 bases, with 12 bases between. CDR3 sequence (DNA): TGTGCCAGCAGCCAAGATCAGGGCAGGAGCTACGAGCAGTACTTC. Protein sequence: CASSQDQGRSYEQYF.

This clonotype was counted many times. The chain uses TRBV10-3 and TRBJ1-5; possible D gene TRBD1, 5 bases. The CDR3 has 15 residues. The V and J ends lost 3 bases and 9 bases respectively, with 18 bases between them. Germline lookup yields CDR1 ENHRY and CDR2 SYGVKD. CDR3 region: CAISEDRGLMTPQHF. For the CDR3, the DNA is TGTGCCATCAGTGAAGACAGAGGACTGATGACGCCCCAGCATTTT.

With regard to this clonotype: A much larger clone lies a single base off, so this may be a read error. J is TRBJ1-1 and V is TRBV20-1; D gene uncertain. In germline, CDR1 is DFQATT, CDR2 SNEGSKA (reference sequence). The CDR3 covers 13 residues. The CDR3, as DNA: TGCGGTGCTAGGCGGATAATGAACACTGAAGCTTTCTTT. This translates into CGARRIMNTEAFF.

This clonotype was observed a few times. This chain links TRBV5-1 with TRBJ1-1, with 9 bases that match TRBD1. Germline values: CDR1 SGHRS, CDR2 YFSETQ. The CDR3 covers 15 residues. With V trimmed by 0 bases and J by 5 bases, 5 bases remained unmatched. CDR3 amino acids: CASSLGTGESTEAFF. The CDR3 region has the DNA TGCGCCAGCAGCTTGGGGACAGGGGAGTCAACTGAAGCTTTCTTT.

The V and J genes are TRBV9 and TRBJ2-1; 7 bases are a match to TRBD2. Germline CDR1 and CDR2: SGDLS and YYNGEE. The V segment lost 3 bases and the J segment 2 bases; nucleotides outside the gene matches: 20. The CDR3 totals 20 residues. In nucleotides, the CDR3 is TGTGCCAGCAGCGCGAGGGCCGGGACTATCAACGGTGGGGCCTACAATGAGCAGTTCTTC. Translation gives CASSARAGTINGGAYNEQFF.

V usage is TRBV25-1 and J usage is TRBJ2-7; unclear D gene. The CDR3 extends over 12 amino acids. CDR1 is MGHDK and CDR2 is SYGVNS in the germline V gene. The V end lost 8 bases, the J end lost 2 bases, and 10 bases lay between the germline ends. The CDR3: CASAQYAYEQYF. As DNA, the CDR3 is TGTGCCAGCGCACAATACGCCTACGAGCAGTACTTC.

This clonotype has a count of ten or more. The chain uses TRBV28 and TRBJ1-1, with D hard to call. This CDR3 is built from 14 residues. The V gene's germline CDR1 is MDHEN and CDR2 SYDVKM. The V gene lost 7 bases and the J gene lost 0 bases, with 12 bases spanning the gap. The CDR3 DNA is TGTGCCAGCACCAGCCAGCATATGAACACTGAAGCTTTCTTT. As protein: CASTSQHMNTEAFF.

This clonotype occurred a few times. The gene calls are TRBV7-9 and TRBJ1-1; D remains unclear. The germline V gene encodes CDR1 SEHNR and CDR2 FQNEAQ (reference sequence). With 7 bases removed from V and 2 bases from J, the gap between germline ends came to 11 bases. This CDR3 is 13 amino acids long. The CDR3 spells CASTGGINTEAFF. The CDR3 DNA reads as TGTGCCAGCACCGGCGGGATAAACACTGAAGCTTTCTTT.

The CDR3 sequence is CASSLWWAQYF. CDR3 bases: TGTGCCAGCAGTTTATGGTGGGCCCAGTACTTC. This chain connects TRBV28 to TRBJ2-5; no clear D. The length of the CDR3 is 11 residues. The germline V gene has CDR1 MDHEN and CDR2 SYDVKM. V lost 0 bases to trimming and J lost 9 bases, with 5 bases between them.

This clonotype has at least ten counts. V is TRBV6-1 and J is TRBJ1-2; the D gene is possibly TRBD1 (5 bases). Germline values: CDR1 MNHNS, CDR2 SASEGT. The CDR3 runs 15 residues. The V end was cut by 5 bases, the J end by 3 bases, with 16 bases between. Here the CDR3 reads CASSLLRQPYYGYTF. CDR3 sequence (DNA): TGTGCCAGCAGTCTCCTGCGACAGCCCTACTATGGCTACACCTTC.

This clonotype was seen a handful of times. The chain recombines TRBV24-1 with TRBJ2-1; TRBD1 agrees at 7 bases. V was clipped by 3 bases and J by 3 bases; unmatched bases: 4. Germline V gene lookup returns CDR1 KGHDR and CDR2 SFDVKD. The CDR3 has 15 amino acids. The CDR3 protein is CATSDTGQNYNEQFF. For the CDR3, the DNA is TGTGCCACCAGTGATACGGGACAGAACTACAATGAGCAGTTCTTC.